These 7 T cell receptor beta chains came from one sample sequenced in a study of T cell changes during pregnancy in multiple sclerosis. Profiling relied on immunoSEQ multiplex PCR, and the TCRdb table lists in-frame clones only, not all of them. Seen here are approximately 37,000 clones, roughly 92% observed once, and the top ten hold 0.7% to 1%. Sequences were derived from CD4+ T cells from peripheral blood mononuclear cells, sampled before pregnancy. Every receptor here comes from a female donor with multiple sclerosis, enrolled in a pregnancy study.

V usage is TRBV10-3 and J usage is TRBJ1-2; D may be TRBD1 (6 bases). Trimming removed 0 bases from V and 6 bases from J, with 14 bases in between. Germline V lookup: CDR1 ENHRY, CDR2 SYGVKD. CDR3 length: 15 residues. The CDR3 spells CAISESGAQGNGYTF. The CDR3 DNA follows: TGTGCCATCAGTGAGTCGGGGGCACAGGGAAATGGCTACACCTTC.

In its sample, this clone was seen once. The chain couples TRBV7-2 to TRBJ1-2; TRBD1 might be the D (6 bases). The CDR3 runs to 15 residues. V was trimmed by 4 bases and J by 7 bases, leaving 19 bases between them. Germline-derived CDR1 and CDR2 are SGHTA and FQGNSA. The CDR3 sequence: CASSSPPTGLRGYTF. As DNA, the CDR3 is TGTGCCAGCAGCTCCCCCCCCACAGGGCTTCGTGGCTACACCTTC.

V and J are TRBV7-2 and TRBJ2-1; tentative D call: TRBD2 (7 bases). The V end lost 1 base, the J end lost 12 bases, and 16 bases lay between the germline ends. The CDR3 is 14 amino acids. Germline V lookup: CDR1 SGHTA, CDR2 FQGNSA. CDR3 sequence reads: CASSLVGGGDRQFF. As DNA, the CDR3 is TGTGCCAGCAGCTTAGTAGGGGGAGGGGATCGGCAGTTCTTC.

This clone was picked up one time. DNA of the CDR3: TGTGCCTGGACCTTATCTGGGGCCAACGTCCTGACTTTC. Translating it yields CAWTLSGANVLTF. V is TRBV30 and J is TRBJ2-6, with D unclear. CDR1 and CDR2 (germline): GTSNPN, SVGIG (reference sequence). The CDR3 covers 13 residues. V was cut by 4 bases and J by 1 base, with 5 bases left in between.

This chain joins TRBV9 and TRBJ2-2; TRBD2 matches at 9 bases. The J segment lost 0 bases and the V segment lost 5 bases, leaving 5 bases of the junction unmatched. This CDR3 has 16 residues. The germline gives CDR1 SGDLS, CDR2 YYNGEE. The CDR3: CASRWGLATNTGELFF. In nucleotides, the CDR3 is TGTGCCAGCAGGTGGGGACTAGCAACGAACACCGGGGAGCTGTTTTTT.

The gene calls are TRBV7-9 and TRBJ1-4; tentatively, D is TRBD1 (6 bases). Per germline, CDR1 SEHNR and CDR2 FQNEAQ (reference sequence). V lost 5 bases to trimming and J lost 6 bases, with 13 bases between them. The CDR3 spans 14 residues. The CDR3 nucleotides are TGTGCCAGCAGCCCAGGGGTGGGAGATGAAAAACTGTTTTTT. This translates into CASSPGVGDEKLFF.

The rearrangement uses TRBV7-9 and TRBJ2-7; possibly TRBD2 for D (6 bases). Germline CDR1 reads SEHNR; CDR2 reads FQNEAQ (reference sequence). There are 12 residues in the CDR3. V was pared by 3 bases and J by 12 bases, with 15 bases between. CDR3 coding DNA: TGTGCCAGCAGCTTCCATAGCGGAGCGGGGTACTTC. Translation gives CASSFHSGAGYF.